The present T cell receptor (beta chain) was sequenced within a study of cytomegalovirus exposure and HLA in healthy donors. Amplification used 60 Vbeta primers and 13 Jbeta primers. Clones were sequenced by immunoSEQ multiplex PCR, and TCRdb holds only the in-frame ones, with some missing. This sample yields over 150,000 clones, of which roughly 82% are seen a single time; roughly 10% belongs to the top ten. The V gene end was trimmed by 5 bases and the J gene end by 6 bases; junction bases not matched to a gene: 3. This CDR3 region has 13 residues. Germline V gene data show CDR1 as SGHNT and CDR2 as YENEEA.

The sequencing sample was made of PBMCs. The chain employs TRBV11-3 and TRBJ2-2, with 7 bases identical to TRBD2. This clonotype was obtained from a man between 50 and 59 years old in good health and CMV-seropositive. Written as DNA, the CDR3 is TGTGCCAGCAGCGGGAGGGCCGCCGGGGAGCTGTTTTTT. The encoded protein is CASSGRAAGELFF.